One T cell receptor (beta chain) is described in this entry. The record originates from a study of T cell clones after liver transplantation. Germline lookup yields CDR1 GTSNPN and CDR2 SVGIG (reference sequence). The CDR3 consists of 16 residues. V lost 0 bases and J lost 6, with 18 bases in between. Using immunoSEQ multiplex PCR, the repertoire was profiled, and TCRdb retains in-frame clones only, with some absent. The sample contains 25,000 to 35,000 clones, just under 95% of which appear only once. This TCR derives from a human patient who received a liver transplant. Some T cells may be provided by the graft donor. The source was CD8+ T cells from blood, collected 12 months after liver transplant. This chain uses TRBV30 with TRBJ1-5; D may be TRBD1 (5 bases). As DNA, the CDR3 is TGTGCCTGGAGTGTACATCGGCAGGGAATCGGTCAGCCCCAGCATTTT. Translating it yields CAWSVHRQGIGQPQHF.